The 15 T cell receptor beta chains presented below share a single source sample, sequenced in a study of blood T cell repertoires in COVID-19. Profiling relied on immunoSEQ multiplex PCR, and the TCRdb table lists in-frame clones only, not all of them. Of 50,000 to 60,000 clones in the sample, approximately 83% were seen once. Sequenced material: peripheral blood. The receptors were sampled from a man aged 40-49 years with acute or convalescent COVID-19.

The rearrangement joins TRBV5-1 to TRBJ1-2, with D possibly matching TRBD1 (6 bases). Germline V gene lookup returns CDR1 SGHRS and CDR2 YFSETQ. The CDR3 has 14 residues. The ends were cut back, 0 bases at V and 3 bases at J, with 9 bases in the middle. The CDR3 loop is CASSLDNRDYGYTF. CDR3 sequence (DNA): TGCGCCAGCAGCTTGGATAACAGGGACTATGGCTACACCTTC.

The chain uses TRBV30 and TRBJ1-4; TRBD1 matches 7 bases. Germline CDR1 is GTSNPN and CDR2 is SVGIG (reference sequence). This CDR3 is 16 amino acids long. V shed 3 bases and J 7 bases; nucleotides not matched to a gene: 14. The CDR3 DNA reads TGTGCCTGGAGCAGCCTAACGCAGGGGGGTGGTGAAAAACTGTTTTTT. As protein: CAWSSLTQGGGEKLFF.

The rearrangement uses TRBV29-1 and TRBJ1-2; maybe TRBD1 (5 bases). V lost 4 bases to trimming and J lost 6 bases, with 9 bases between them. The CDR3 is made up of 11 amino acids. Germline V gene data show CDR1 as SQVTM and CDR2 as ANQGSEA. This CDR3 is CSVGGSHGYTF. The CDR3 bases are TGCAGCGTTGGGGGCAGCCATGGCTACACCTTC.

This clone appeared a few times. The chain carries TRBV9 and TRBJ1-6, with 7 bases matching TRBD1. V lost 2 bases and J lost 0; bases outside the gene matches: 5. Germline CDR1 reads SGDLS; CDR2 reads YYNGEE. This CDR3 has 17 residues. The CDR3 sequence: CASSVDRFSSYNSPLHF. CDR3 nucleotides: TGTGCCAGCAGCGTGGACAGGTTTAGCTCCTATAATTCACCCCTCCACTTT.

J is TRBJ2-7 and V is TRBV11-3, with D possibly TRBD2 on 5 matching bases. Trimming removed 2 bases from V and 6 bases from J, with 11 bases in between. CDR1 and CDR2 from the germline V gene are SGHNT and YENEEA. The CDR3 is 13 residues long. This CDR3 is CASSLSLVSEQYF. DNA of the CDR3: TGTGCCAGCAGCTTATCACTAGTTTCCGAGCAGTACTTC.

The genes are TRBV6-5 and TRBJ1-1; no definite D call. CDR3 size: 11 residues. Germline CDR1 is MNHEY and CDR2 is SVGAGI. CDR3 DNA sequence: TGTGCTATCGACATGAACACTGAAGCTTTCTTT. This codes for CAIDMNTEAFF.

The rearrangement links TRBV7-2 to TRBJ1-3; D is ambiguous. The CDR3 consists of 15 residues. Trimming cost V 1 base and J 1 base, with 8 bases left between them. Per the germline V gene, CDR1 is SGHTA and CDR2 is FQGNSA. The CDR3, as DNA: TGTGCCAGCAGCTTAGTGGGAGTTTCTGGAAACACCATATATTTT. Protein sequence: CASSLVGVSGNTIYF.

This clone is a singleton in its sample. CDR3 in DNA: TGTGCCAGCAGCTTCCAGGGGGCAGATACGCAGTATTTT. This encodes CASSFQGADTQYF. The chain links TRBV7-9 to TRBJ2-3, with 7 bases matching TRBD1. V shed 3 bases, J shed 4 bases, and the junction held 1 base outside the gene matches. The germline V gene has CDR1 SEHNR and CDR2 FQNEAQ (reference sequence). This CDR3 is 13 amino acids long.

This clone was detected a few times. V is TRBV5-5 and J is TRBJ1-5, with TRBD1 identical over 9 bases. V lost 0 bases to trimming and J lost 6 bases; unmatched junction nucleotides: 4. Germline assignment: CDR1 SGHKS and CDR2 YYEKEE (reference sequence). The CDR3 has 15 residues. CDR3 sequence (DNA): TGTGCCAGCAGCTTGGATTGGGACAGGGCTCAGCCCCAGCATTTT. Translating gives CASSLDWDRAQPQHF.

In DNA form, the CDR3 reads TGTGCCAGCAGTTTAAAGGCAGGGGGCCCACTTATTGGCTACACCTTC. Encoded protein: CASSLKAGGPLIGYTF. The rearrangement joins TRBV27 to TRBJ1-2, with 8 bases that match TRBD1. CDR1 and CDR2 (germline): MNHEY, SMNVEV (reference sequence). J was trimmed by 7 bases and V by 2 bases; bases with no gene match: 12. This CDR3 contains 16 residues.

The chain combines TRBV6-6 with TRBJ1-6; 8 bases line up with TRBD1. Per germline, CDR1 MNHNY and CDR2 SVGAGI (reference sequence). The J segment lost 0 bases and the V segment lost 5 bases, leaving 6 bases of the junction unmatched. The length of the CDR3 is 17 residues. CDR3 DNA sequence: TGTGCCAGCAGTCGGACAGGGCCTAGCTCCTATAATTCACCCCTCCACTTT. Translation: CASSRTGPSSYNSPLHF.

The CDR3 spells CASRRAGAYEQYF. CDR3 bases: TGTGCCAGCAGGCGGGCAGGCGCCTACGAGCAGTACTTC. The rearrangement joins TRBV5-8 to TRBJ2-7, with a possible D match to TRBD2 (5 bases). Germline V gene sequence: CDR1 SGHTS, CDR2 YDEGEE. The CDR3 covers 13 residues. Trimming removed 5 bases from V and 2 bases from J, with 11 bases in between. The variable domain in full, with the rest retrieved from reference TRBV5-8 and TRBJ2-7, is EAGVTQSPTHLIKTRGQQATLRCSPISGHTSVYWYQQALGLGLQFLLWYDEGEERNRGNFPPRFSGRQFPNYSSELNVNALELEDSALYLCASRRAGAYEQYFGPGTRLTVT.

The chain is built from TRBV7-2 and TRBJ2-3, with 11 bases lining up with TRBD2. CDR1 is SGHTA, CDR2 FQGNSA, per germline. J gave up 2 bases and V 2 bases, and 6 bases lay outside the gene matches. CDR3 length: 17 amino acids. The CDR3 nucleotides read TGTGCCAGCAGCTTAACTAGCGGGGGACGGTCCACAGATACGCAGTATTTT. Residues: CASSLTSGGRSTDTQYF.

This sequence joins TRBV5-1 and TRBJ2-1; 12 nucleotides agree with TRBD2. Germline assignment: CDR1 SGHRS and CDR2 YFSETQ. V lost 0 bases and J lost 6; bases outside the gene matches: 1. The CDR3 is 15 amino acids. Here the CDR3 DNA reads TGCGCCAGCAGCTTGGGACTAGCGGGGGCCAATGAGCAGTTCTTC. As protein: CASSLGLAGANEQFF.

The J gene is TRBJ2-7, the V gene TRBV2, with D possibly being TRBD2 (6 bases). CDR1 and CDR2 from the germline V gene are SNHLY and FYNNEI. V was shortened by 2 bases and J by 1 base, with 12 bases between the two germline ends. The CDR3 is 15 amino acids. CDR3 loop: CASSERPAGSYEQYF. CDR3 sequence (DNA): TGTGCCAGCAGTGAACGGCCTGCGGGGTCCTACGAGCAGTACTTC.